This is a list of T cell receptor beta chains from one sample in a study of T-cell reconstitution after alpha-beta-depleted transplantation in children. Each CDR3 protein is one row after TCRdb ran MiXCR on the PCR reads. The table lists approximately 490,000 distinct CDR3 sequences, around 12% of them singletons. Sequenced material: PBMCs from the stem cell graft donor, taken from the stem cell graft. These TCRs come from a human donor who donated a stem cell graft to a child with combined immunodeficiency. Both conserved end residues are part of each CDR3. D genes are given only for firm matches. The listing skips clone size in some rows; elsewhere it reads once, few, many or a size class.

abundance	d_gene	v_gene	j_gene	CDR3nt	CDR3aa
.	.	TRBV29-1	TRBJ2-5	TGCAGCGTTGAAGTGGTAAGGGGCCAAGAGACCCAGTACTTC	CSVEVVRGQETQYF
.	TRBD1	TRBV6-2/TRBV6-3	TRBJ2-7	TGTGCCAGCAGCGCCGGGACAGACTTGCCCAGGGAGTACTTC	CASSAGTDLPREYF
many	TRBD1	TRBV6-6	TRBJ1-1	TGTGCCAGCGGTTCAGGGGGTGAAACGAAAGCTTTCTTT	CASGSGGETKAFF
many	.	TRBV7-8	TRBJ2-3	TGTGCCAGCATAAGGGGGGGATTGTACACAGATACGCAGTATTTT	CASIRGGLYTDTQYF
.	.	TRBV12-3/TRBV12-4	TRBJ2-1	TGTGCCAGCAGTTTTTACTTCTCCTACAATGAGCAGTTCTTC	CASSFYFSYNEQFF
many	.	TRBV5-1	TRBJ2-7	TGCGCCAGCAGCTTGGGAGCTAACGAGCAGTACTTC	CASSLGANEQYF
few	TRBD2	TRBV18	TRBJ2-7	TGTGCCAGCTCACCGCTAACTAGCGGGGGACCCCTCCACGAGCAGTACTTC	CASSPLTSGGPLHEQYF
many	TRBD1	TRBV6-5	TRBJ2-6	TGTGCCAGCGGATCCGGGACAGTTTTCTCTGGGGCCAACGTCCTGACTTTC	CASGSGTVFSGANVLTF
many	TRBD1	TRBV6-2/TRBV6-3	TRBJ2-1	TGTGCCAGCGGATCGACAGGGCGTGTCTACAATGAGCAGTTCTTC	CASGSTGRVYNEQFF
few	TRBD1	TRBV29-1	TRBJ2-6	TGCAGCGTGACGACAGGGGGCTTCTCTGGGGCCAACGTCCTGACTTTC	CSVTTGGFSGANVLTF
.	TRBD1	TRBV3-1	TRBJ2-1	TGTGCCAGCAGACCCCCACAGGGGAGCTCCTACAATGAGCAGTTCTTC	CASRPPQGSSYNEQFF
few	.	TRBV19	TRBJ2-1	TGTGCCAGTAGTATAGAACCGGCCTCCAATGAGCAGTTCTTC	CASSIEPASNEQFF
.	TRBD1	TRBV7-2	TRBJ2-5	TGTGCCAGCAGTTTCCAGACAGGGGGAAGGGGAGAGACCCAGTACTTC	CASSFQTGGRGETQYF
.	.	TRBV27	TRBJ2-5	TGTGCCAGCAGTTCGCTCCTCCCTGAGGGGAAAGAGACCCAGTACTTC	CASSSLLPEGKETQYF
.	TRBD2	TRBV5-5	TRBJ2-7	TGTGCCAGCAGCTTGGCCTTGGGACTAGCCACCTACGAGCAGTACTTC	CASSLALGLATYEQYF
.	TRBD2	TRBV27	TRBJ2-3	TGTGCCAGCAGTACTGGACTAGCGGGGGGCTTCACAGATACGCAGTATTTT	CASSTGLAGGFTDTQYF
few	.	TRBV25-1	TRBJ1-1	TGTGCCAGCTCGGGGGGCGGGGACACTGAAGCTTTCTTT	CASSGGGDTEAFF
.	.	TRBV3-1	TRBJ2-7	TGTGCCAGCAGCCAATCACTGGGCAGGTACGAGCAGTACTTC	CASSQSLGRYEQYF
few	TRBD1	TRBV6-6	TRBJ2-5	TGTGCCAGCGGAGACAGGGGAGAGACCCAGTACTTC	CASGDRGETQYF
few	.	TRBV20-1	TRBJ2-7	TGCAGTGCTAGGCTCTACTCCTACGAGCAGTACTTC	CSARLYSYEQYF
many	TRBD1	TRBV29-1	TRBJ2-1	TGCAGCGTTAGACCGGGACAGATCTACAATGAGCAGTTCTTC	CSVRPGQIYNEQFF
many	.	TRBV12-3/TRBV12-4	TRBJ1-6	TGTGCCAGCACCATGGGACTGAATAATTCACCCCTCCACTTT	CASTMGLNNSPLHF
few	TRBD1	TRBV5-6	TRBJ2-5	TGTGCCAGCAGCGACAGGGGATGGGGTATGGAGACCCAGTACTTC	CASSDRGWGMETQYF
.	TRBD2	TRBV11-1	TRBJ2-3	TGTGCCAGCAGCCACCCCCCCGGGACTAGCGGGAGTATCGGCACAGATACGCAGTATTTT	CASSHPPGTSGSIGTDTQYF
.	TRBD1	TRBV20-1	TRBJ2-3	TGCAGTGCCAACTCGGGGGACAGGGGCACAGATACGCAGTATTTT	CSANSGDRGTDTQYF
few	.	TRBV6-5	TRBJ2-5	TGTGCCAGCAGTTACGGTGCCTCCCAAGAGACCCAGTACTTC	CASSYGASQETQYF
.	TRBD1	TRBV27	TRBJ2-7	TGTGCCAGCAGTACGACAGGGGGACGAGGCGAGCAGTACTTC	CASSTTGGRGEQYF
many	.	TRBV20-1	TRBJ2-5	TGCAGTGCCATGGGGGACGTAACTCCGGAGACCCAGTACTTC	CSAMGDVTPETQYF
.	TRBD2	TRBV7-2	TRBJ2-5	TGTGCCAGCAGCTTAGTTTTTCTAGCGGGAACCCAAGAGACCCAGTACTTC	CASSLVFLAGTQETQYF
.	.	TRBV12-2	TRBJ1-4	TGTGCAAGTCGCCTGACAGGGGTGAACTCATGGGGAAAACTGTTTTTT	CASRLTGVNSWGKLFF
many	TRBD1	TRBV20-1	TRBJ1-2	TGCAGTGCTAGTAGGGGACAGGGGGACTATGGCTACACCTTC	CSASRGQGDYGYTF
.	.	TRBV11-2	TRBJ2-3	TGTGCCAGCAGCTTAGCAGGGGTTCTAAATACGCAGTATTTT	CASSLAGVLNTQYF
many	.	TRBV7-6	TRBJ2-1	TGTGCCAGCAGCACGGCCAGCTCCTACAATGAGCAGTTCTTC	CASSTASSYNEQFF
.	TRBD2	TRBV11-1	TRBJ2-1	TGTGCCAGCAGCCTCGGGACTAGGCAATACAATGAGCAGTTCTTC	CASSLGTRQYNEQFF
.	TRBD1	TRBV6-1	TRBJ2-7	TGTGCCAGCAGTAAGACCCGGGACAGGGGGCACGAGCAGTACTTC	CASSKTRDRGHEQYF
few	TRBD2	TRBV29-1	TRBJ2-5	TGCAGCTTAGTCCGGAGGGTGGGACTAGCGGGGCGAAACCAAGAGACCCAGTACTTC	CSLVRRVGLAGRNQETQYF
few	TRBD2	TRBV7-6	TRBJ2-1	TGTGCCAGCAGCTTAGATCCCGCGGGGGGCGGGAGAGGAAACAATGAGCAGTTCTTC	CASSLDPAGGGRGNNEQFF
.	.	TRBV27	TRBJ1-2	TGTGCCAGCAGACAAGGAAAATATTATGGCTACACCTTC	CASRQGKYYGYTF
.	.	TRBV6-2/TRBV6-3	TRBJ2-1	TGTGCCAGCACCTATGGGAGGGGGGGCTATGAGCAGTTCTTC	CASTYGRGGYEQFF